The 19 T cell receptor beta chains in this list originate from one sample, sequenced in a study of T cell clonality in common variable immunodeficiency. Using immunoSEQ multiplex PCR, the repertoire was profiled, and TCRdb retains in-frame clones only, with some absent. Observed in the sample are about 35,000 clones, none of them singletons. Sequencing was carried out using peripheral blood mononuclear cells. These receptors all stem from a person between 18 and 75 years old in good health.

This clone was observed a handful of times. The missing CDR3 end, 3 residues past where the read stops, is filled in from the germline J gene. The rearrangement uses TRBV5-1 and TRBJ1-1; tentatively, D is TRBD1 (5 bases). Germline V gene data show CDR1 as SGHRS and CDR2 as YFSETQ. With 0 bases removed from V and 5 bases from J, the gap between germline ends came to 14 bases. This CDR3 is 15 amino acids long. CDR3 region: CASSLVTTRGTEAFF. The covered CDR3 bases are TGCGCCAGCAGCTTGGTCACCACCCGGGGGACTGAA.

This clone was counted at least ten times. The read gets to within 3 residues of the CDR3 end, and the germline J gene fills in the rest. J is TRBJ2-2 and V is TRBV20-1, with D unresolved. The CDR3 sequence is 13 residues long. Trimming took 0 bases from V and 6 from J, leaving 8 bases between them. CDR1 is DFQATT, CDR2 SNEGSKA, per germline (reference sequence). CDR3 DNA, as far as it was read: TGCAGTGCTAGAGAGAGCCTAGCCGGGGAG. It specifies CSARESLAGE. The whole CDR3 sequence is CSARESLAGELFF.

The table lists this clone with many counts. The read gets to within 3 residues of the CDR3 end, and the germline J gene fills in the rest. The V and J genes are TRBV5-1 and TRBJ1-5; D is undetermined. Germline V CDR1 and CDR2: SGHRS, YFSETQ. V lost 0 bases and J lost 0, with 7 bases in between. The CDR3 sequence is 15 residues long. The CDR3 sequence is CASSLGVDSNQPQHF. The DNA read from the CDR3 is TGCGCCAGCAGCTTGGGAGTAGATAGCAATCAGCCC.

In its sample, this clone was seen many times. Read data end 3 residues before the CDR3 end; the end is taken from the germline J gene. The gene calls are TRBV11-2 and TRBJ2-1; D perhaps matches TRBD1 (6 bases). This CDR3 is built from 15 residues. The V and J ends lost 2 bases and 3 bases respectively, with 11 bases between them. The germline gives CDR1 SGHAT, CDR2 FQNNGV. The DNA read from the CDR3 is TGTGCCAGCAGCTTAATGACAGGAAACTACAATGAG. It yields the protein CASSLMTGNYNE. The full-length CDR3 reads as CASSLMTGNYNEQFF.

About this clone itself: With the read ending 3 residues before the CDR3 end, the germline J gene is used to fill in that end. The J gene is TRBJ2-3, the V gene TRBV19; D remains ambiguous. This CDR3 region has 16 residues. Germline V gene data show CDR1 as LNHDA and CDR2 as SQIVND (reference sequence). CDR3 DNA, as far as it was read: TGTGCCAGTAGTAAGGCCCAGGCAGGTGGCAATCAGCCG. It is translated as CASSKAQAGGNQP. The CDR3 in full is CASSKAQAGGNQPQYF.

This clone was seen at least ten times. Sequencing ends 3 residues short of the CDR3 end; the germline J gene provides the rest. The chain recombines TRBV20-1 with TRBJ2-2, with 8 bases fitting TRBD1. CDR1 is DFQATT and CDR2 is SNEGSKA in the germline V gene (reference sequence). The CDR3 consists of 15 residues. Partial CDR3 DNA: TGCAGTGCTCGGACAGGGCCGGATCGGGATTCACCG. Translating gives CSARTGPDRDSP. From start to end, the CDR3 is CSARTGPDRDSPLFF.

On this clone: The CDR3 is cut off 3 residues early in the read; its end comes from the germline J gene. V is TRBV30 and J is TRBJ1-3, with D unclear. Trimming took off 1 base at V and 1 base at J, with 11 bases between the two ends. This CDR3 is built from 15 residues. The germline CDR1 and CDR2 sequences are GTSNPN and SVGIG (reference sequence). Partial CDR3 DNA: TGTGCCTGGAGTGAATCTACGGTGTCTGGAAACACC. As protein: CAWSESTVSGNT. The CDR3 reads in full as CAWSESTVSGNTIYF.

The sample holds many counts of this clone. This CDR3 reads CSASNNEQFF. The part of the CDR3 DNA that was read is TGCAGTGCTAGTAACAATGAG. This chain connects TRBV20-1 to TRBJ2-1; D uncertain. The DNA ends 3 residues before the CDR3 does, and the rest of the CDR3 is filled in from the germline J gene. Germline values: CDR1 DFQATT, CDR2 SNEGSKA (reference sequence). The CDR3 runs to 10 residues. The ends were cut back, 3 bases at V and 5 bases at J, with 2 bases in the middle.

This clone came up many times. The DNA ends 3 residues before the CDR3 does, and the rest of the CDR3 is filled in from the germline J gene. The genes are TRBV19 and TRBJ2-3; D possibly corresponds to TRBD2 (6 bases). The CDR3 length is 15 residues. Germline CDR1 LNHDA, CDR2 SQIVND (reference sequence). Trimming took off 4 bases at V and 1 base at J, with 12 bases between the two ends. The sequenced part of the CDR3 DNA is TGTGCCAGTAGTAGGGGGGAGGTGGGCACAGATACG. It specifies CASSRGEVGTDT. The entire CDR3 protein is CASSRGEVGTDTQYF.

Concerning this clone: The CDR3 extends 3 residues past the end of the read, so its final part is completed from the germline J gene. This chain links TRBV20-1 with TRBJ2-5; the match to TRBD2 covers 9 bases. Germline assignment: CDR1 DFQATT and CDR2 SNEGSKA (reference sequence). The CDR3 length is 15 residues. The trim removed 5 bases at V and 1 base at J, leaving 8 bases unmatched. CDR3 DNA (partial): TGCAGTGCTCCCCAAGCGGGGGGACTCCAAGAGACC. Translation gives CSAPQAGGLQET. The full CDR3 is CSAPQAGGLQETQYF.

This clone was recorded many times. The read halts 3 residues ahead of the CDR3 end, with the missing end drawn from the germline J gene. The chain combines TRBV19 with TRBJ2-7, with 8 bases aligning to TRBD2. CDR3 size: 13 residues. Germline trimming cut 11 bases from V and 3 bases from J; bases unmatched to any gene: 9. Germline V gene lookup returns CDR1 LNHDA and CDR2 SQIVND (reference sequence). CDR3 sequence reads: CASGGDGDYEQYF. CDR3 DNA (partial): TGTGCCTCCGGGGGGGACGGGGACTACGAG.

This clone was seen at least ten times. The CDR3 end falls 3 residues outside the read, so it is completed with the germline J gene. The V and J genes are TRBV5-1 and TRBJ1-5; tentatively, D is TRBD1 (5 bases). V was clipped by 1 base and J by 2 bases, with 7 bases between them. This CDR3 has 14 amino acids. Germline V CDR1 and CDR2: SGHRS, YFSETQ. The part of the CDR3 DNA that was read is TGCGCCAGCAGCTTGCGGGGGGGCAATCAGCCC. Translated: CASSLRGGNQP. The whole CDR3 sequence is CASSLRGGNQPQHF.

Many counts were recorded for this clone. The read stops 3 residues short of the end of the CDR3; the missing end is completed from the germline J gene. The J gene is TRBJ2-3, the V gene TRBV5-1, with 7 bases aligning to TRBD1. Germline CDR1 is SGHRS and CDR2 is YFSETQ. The CDR3 consists of 15 residues. The CDR3 sequence is CASSALGTAQETQYF. The CDR3 DNA, read in part, is TGCGCCAGCAGCGCACTAGGGACAGCACAAGAGACG.

Comment on this clone: The CDR3 goes on 3 residues after the read ends, and that part is filled in from the germline J gene. V usage is TRBV6-2 or TRBV6-3 and J usage is TRBJ1-1, with D tentatively TRBD1 (5 bases). The ends were cut back, 2 bases at V and 3 bases at J, with 16 bases in the middle. CDR3 length: 16 residues. Germline CDR1 MNHEY, CDR2 SVGEGT. The sequenced CDR3 bases are TGTGCCAGCAGTTACGAGGGAGAAAGGGGATACACTGAA. This encodes CASSYEGERGYTE. The entire CDR3 sequence reads CASSYEGERGYTEAFF.

This clone has only a few counts. The CDR3 end lies 3 residues beyond the end of the read and is filled in from the germline J gene. V is TRBV7-9 and J is TRBJ2-3; no reliable D call. CDR3 length: 14 residues. CDR1 and CDR2 from the germline V gene are SEHNR and FQNEAQ (reference sequence). CDR3 residues: CASSANRDQETQYF. The CDR3 DNA, read in part, is TGTGCCAGCAGCGCAAACAGAGACCAAGAGACG. The variable domain in full, with the rest retrieved from reference TRBV7-9 and TRBJ2-3, is DTGVSQNPRHKITKRGQNVTFRCDPISEHNRLYWYRQTLGQGPEFLTYFQNEAQLEKSRLLSDRFSAERPKGSFSTLEIQRTEQGDSAMYLCASSANRDQETQYFGPGTRLTVL.

On this clone itself: The read is 3 residues too short to cover the CDR3 end, so that end is filled in from the germline J gene. The chain combines TRBV5-1 with TRBJ1-5; the match to TRBD1 covers 8 bases. This CDR3 has 17 residues. Trimming took 2 bases from V and 0 from J; bases not matched to a gene: 7. Germline CDR1 is SGHRS and CDR2 is YFSETQ. Here the CDR3 reads CASSLMGQDASNQPQHF. The DNA read from the CDR3 is TGCGCCAGCAGCTTAATGGGACAGGACGCTAGCAATCAGCCC.

This clone was observed at least ten times. The CDR3 goes on 3 residues after the read ends, and that part is filled in from the germline J gene. The V and J genes are TRBV24-1 and TRBJ2-5; TRBD1 aligns across 9 bases. V lost 4 bases, J lost 2 bases, and 7 bases stayed unmatched. The CDR3 runs 16 residues. Germline V gene data show CDR1 as KGHDR and CDR2 as SFDVKD. The covered CDR3 bases are TGTGCCACCAGTGACCCCGGGACAGGGAGGCAAGAGACC. Protein sequence: CATSDPGTGRQET. The whole CDR3 reads CATSDPGTGRQETQYF.

There are many counts of this clone. The sequence runs out 3 residues before the end of the CDR3; the remainder is reconstructed from the germline J gene. This rearrangement joins TRBV18 to TRBJ1-2; 7 nucleotides align to TRBD1. This CDR3 has 14 residues. Unmatched junction bases numbered 4, after V lost 3 bases and J lost 3 bases. Germline CDR1 reads KGHSH; CDR2 reads LQKENI. The covered CDR3 bases are TGTGCCAGCTCACCGGGGCAGGGGGACTATGGC. Its protein product is CASSPGQGDYG. The full-length CDR3 reads as CASSPGQGDYGYTF.

The sample holds many counts of this clone. The read ends 3 residues shy of where the CDR3 ends; the end is completed using the germline J gene. V and J are TRBV4-1 and TRBJ1-2; 11 bases match TRBD1. Germline lookup yields CDR1 MGHRA and CDR2 YSYEKL. The CDR3 is 15 amino acids. The CDR3 bases that were read are TGCGCCAGCAGCCGAACGCCGGGACAGGGGGAGGGC. Protein sequence: CASSRTPGQGEG. The full CDR3 protein reads CASSRTPGQGEGYTF.